This T cell receptor beta chain stems from a study of neurological immune-mediated disorders. TCRdb analysed the 5' RACE reads with MiXCR anew, one entry per CDR3 protein. The repertoire holds 80,000 to 100,000 distinct CDR3 sequences, with around 3.5% as singletons. Looked up from germline, CDR1 is DFQATT and CDR2 is SNEGSKA (reference sequence). The J segment lost 4 bases and the V segment lost 3 bases, leaving 4 bases of the junction unmatched. The CDR3 extends over 14 amino acids. In its sample, this clonotype was seen many times. The V call is TRBV20-1, the J call TRBJ2-3, with TRBD2 identical over 10 bases. The sample comprised PBMCs. The TCR was taken from a woman aged 50 to 60 with multiple sclerosis. DNA for the CDR3: TGCAGTGCTAGGTCCAGCGGGGGGGCAGATACGCAGTATTTT. Its translation is CSARSSGGADTQYF.